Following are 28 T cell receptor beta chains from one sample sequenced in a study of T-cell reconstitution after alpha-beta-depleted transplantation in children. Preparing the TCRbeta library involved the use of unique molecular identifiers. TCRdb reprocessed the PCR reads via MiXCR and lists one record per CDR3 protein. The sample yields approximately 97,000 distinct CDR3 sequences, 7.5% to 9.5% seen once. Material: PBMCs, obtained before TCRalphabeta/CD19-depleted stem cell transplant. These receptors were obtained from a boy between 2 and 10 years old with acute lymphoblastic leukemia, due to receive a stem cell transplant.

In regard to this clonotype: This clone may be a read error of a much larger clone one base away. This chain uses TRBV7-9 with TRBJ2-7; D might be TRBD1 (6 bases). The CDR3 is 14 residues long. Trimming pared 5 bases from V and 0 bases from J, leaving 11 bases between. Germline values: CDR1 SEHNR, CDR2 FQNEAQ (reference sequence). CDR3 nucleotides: TGTGCCAGCAGCCGTGGACAGAGCTCCTACGAGCAGTACTTC. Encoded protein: CASSRGQSSYEQYF.

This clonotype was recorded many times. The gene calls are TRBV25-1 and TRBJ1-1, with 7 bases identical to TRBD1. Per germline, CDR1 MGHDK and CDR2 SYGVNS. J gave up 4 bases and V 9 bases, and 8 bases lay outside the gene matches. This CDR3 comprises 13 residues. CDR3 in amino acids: CASSLGGLTEAFF. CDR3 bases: TGTGCCAGTTCCCTAGGGGGCCTCACTGAAGCTTTCTTT.

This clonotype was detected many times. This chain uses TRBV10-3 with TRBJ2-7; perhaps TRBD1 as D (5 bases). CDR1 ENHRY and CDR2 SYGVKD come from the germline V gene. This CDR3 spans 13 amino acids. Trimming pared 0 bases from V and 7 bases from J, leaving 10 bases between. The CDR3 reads CAISESGLREQYF. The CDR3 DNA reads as TGTGCCATCAGTGAGTCGGGGCTGAGGGAGCAGTACTTC.

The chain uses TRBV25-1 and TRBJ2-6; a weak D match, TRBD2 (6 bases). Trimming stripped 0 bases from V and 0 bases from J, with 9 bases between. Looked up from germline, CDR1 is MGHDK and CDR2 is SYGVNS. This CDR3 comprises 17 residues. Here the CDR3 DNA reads TGTGCCAGCAGTGAATATGGGGGGAACTCTGGGGCCAACGTCCTGACTTTC. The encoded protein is CASSEYGGNSGANVLTF.

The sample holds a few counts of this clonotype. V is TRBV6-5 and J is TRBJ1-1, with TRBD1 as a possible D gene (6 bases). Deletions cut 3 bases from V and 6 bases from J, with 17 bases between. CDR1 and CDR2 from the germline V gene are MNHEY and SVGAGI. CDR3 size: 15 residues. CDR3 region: CASSYMTGFIAEAFF. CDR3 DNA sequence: TGTGCCAGCAGTTATATGACAGGATTTATCGCTGAAGCTTTCTTT.

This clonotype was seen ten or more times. CDR3: CATMNNMNTEAFF. The CDR3 DNA follows: TGTGCCACCATGAATAACATGAACACTGAAGCTTTCTTT. The chain joins TRBV24-1 to TRBJ1-1; D ambiguous. Germline V gives CDR1 KGHDR, CDR2 SFDVKD. The CDR3 loop spans 13 amino acids. The V end lost 8 bases, the J end lost 0 bases, and 9 bases lay between the germline ends.

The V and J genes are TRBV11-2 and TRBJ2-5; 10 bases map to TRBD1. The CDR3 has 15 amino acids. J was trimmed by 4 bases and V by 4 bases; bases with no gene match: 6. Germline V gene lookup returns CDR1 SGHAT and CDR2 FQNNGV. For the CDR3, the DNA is TGTGCCAGCAGCTCGACAGGGGGCATGGGAGAGACCCAGTACTTC. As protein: CASSSTGGMGETQYF.

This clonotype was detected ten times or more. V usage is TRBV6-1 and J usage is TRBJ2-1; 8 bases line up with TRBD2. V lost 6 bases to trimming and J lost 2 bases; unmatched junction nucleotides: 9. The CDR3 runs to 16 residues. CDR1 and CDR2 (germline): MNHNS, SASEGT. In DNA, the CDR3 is TGTGCCAGCAGCAAGGCCGGGGGGGTGACCTACAATGAGCAGTTCTTC. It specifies CASSKAGGVTYNEQFF.

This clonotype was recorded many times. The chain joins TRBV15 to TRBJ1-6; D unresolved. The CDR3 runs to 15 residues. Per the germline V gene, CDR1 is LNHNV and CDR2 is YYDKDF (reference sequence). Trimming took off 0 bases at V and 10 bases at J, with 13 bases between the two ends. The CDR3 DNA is TGTGCCACCAGCAGAGATCGATCCGGCCGGTCACCCCTCCACTTT. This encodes CATSRDRSGRSPLHF.

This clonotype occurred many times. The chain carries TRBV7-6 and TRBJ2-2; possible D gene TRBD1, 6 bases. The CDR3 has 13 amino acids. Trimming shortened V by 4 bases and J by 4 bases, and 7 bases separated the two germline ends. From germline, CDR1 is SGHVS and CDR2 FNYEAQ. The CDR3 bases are TGTGCCAGCAGCTCAGGGGTCACCGGGGAGCTGTTTTTT. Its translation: CASSSGVTGELFF.

CDR3 region: CSASRGPRGSGANVLTF. Written as DNA, the CDR3 is TGCAGTGCTAGCCGGGGCCCCAGGGGGTCTGGGGCCAACGTCCTGACTTTC. The chain joins TRBV20-1 to TRBJ2-6; TRBD1 matches 7 bases. The CDR3 runs to 17 residues. With V trimmed by 3 bases and J by 1 base, 9 bases remained unmatched. Germline loops: CDR1 DFQATT, CDR2 SNEGSKA (reference sequence).

CDR3 nucleotides: TGTGCCAGTAGTAGAGGGACAGGGGGCGATGAGCAGTTCTTC. Translated, it gives CASSRGTGGDEQFF. The chain uses TRBV19 and TRBJ2-1, with 12 bases aligning to TRBD1. Germline V gene lookup returns CDR1 LNHDA and CDR2 SQIVND (reference sequence). With 4 bases clipped from V and 8 bases from J, the junction kept 3 bases outside the gene matches. CDR3 length equals 14 residues.

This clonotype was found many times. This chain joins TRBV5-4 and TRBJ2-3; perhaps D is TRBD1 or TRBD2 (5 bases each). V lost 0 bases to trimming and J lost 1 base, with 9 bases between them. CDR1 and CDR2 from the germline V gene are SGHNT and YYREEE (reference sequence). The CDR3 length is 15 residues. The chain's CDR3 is CASSLERTRTDTQYF. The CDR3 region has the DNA TGTGCCAGCAGCTTGGAGCGGACACGCACAGATACGCAGTATTTT.

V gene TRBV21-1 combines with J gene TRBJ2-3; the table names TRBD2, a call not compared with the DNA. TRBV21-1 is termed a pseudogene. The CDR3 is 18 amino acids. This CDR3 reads CASTGLSQIGGPTDTQYF. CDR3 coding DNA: TGTGCCAGCACGGGACTATCGCAAATAGGTGGGCCTACAGATACGCAGTATTTT.

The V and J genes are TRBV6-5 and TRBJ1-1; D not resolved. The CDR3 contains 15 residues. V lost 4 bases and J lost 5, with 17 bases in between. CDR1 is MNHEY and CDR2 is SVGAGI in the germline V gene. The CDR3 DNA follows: TGTGCCAGCAGTTCCCTAAATTCCCCCGGGACTGAAGCTTTCTTT. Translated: CASSSLNSPGTEAFF.

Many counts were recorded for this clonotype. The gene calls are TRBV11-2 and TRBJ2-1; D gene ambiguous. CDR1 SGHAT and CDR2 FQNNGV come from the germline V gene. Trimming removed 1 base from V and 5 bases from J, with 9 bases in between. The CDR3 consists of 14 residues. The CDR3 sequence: CASSLVRVNNEQFF. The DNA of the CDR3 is TGTGCCAGCAGCTTAGTCCGAGTAAACAATGAGCAGTTCTTC.

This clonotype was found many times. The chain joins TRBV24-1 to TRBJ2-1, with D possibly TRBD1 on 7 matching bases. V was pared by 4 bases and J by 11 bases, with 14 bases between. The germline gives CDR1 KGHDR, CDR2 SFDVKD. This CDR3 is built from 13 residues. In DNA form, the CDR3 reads TGTGCCACCAGTGACCCCGGAGGGGGCAAGCAGTTCTTC. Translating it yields CATSDPGGGKQFF.

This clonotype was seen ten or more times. The CDR3 loop is CASSQGGGRVSTEAFF. CDR3 coding DNA: TGCGCCAGCAGCCAAGGAGGGGGCAGGGTGTCCACTGAAGCTTTCTTT. The chain combines TRBV4-3 with TRBJ1-1, with TRBD1 identical over 7 bases. The V segment lost 1 base and the J segment 4 bases; nucleotides outside the gene matches: 9. The germline gives CDR1 LGHNA, CDR2 YSLEER. The CDR3 is made up of 16 amino acids.

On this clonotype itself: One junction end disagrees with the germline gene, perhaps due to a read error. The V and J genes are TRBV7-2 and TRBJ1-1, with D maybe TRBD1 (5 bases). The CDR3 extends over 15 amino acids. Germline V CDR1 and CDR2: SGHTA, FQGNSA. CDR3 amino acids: CASSLEGPRNTEAFF. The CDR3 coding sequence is TGTGCCAGCAGTTTAGAGGGACCCCGGAACACTGAAGCTTTCTTT.

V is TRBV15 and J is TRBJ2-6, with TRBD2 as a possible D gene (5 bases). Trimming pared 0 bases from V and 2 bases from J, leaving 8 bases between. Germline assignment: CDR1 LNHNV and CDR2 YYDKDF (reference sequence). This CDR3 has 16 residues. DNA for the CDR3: TGTGCCACCAGCAGAGATCCGGGGACTGGGGCCAACGTCCTGACTTTC. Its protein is CATSRDPGTGANVLTF.

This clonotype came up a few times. CDR3 in amino acids: CASSPTTGGRGYTF. CDR3 DNA sequence: TGTGCCAGCAGTCCCACTACAGGGGGACGTGGCTACACCTTC. This chain links TRBV6-1 with TRBJ1-2; TRBD1 matches 8 bases. CDR1 MNHNS and CDR2 SASEGT come from the germline V gene. The V and J ends lost 5 bases and 7 bases, in that order; junction bases with no gene match: 9. The CDR3 runs to 14 residues.

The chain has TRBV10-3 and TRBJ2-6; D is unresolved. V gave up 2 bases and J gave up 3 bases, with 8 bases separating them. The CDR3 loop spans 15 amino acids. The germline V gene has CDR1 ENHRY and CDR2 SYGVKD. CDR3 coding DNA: TGTGCCATCAGTGAGCCCATCGGTGGGGCCAACGTCCTGACTTTC. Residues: CAISEPIGGANVLTF.

The CDR3 loop is CASSLVTFGATGELFF. CDR3 DNA sequence: TGTGCCAGCAGCTTAGTAACATTTGGGGCCACCGGGGAGCTGTTTTTT. V gene TRBV7-7 combines with J gene TRBJ2-2; perhaps TRBD1 as D (5 bases). The germline V gene encodes CDR1 SSHAT and CDR2 FNYEAQ (reference sequence). CDR3 size: 16 residues. V was pared by 1 base and J by 4 bases, with 13 bases between.

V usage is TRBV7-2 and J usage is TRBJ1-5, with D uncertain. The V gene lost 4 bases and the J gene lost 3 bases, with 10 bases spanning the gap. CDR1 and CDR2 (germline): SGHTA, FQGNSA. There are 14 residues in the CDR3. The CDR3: CASSSRFNNQPQHF. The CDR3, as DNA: TGTGCCAGCAGCTCCCGTTTCAACAATCAGCCCCAGCATTTT.

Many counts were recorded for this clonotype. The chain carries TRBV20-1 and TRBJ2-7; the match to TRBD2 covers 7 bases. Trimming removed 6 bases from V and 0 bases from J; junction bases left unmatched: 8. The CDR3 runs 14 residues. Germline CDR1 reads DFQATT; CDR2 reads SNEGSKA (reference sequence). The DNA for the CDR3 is TGCAGTGCGTATGGACTAGGCGTCTCCTACGAGCAGTACTTC. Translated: CSAYGLGVSYEQYF.

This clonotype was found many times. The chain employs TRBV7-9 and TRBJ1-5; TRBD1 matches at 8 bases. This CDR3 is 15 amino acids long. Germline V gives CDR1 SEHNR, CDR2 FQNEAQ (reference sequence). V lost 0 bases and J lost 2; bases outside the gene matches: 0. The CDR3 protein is CASSLAGQGNQPQHF. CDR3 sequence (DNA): TGTGCCAGCAGCTTAGCGGGACAGGGCAATCAGCCCCAGCATTTT.

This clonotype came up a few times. This chain's CDR3 is CSVGAGGFITEAFF. The CDR3 coding sequence is TGCAGCGTTGGGGCAGGGGGATTCATCACTGAAGCTTTCTTT. The chain recombines TRBV29-1 with TRBJ1-1, with 7 bases fitting TRBD1. The CDR3 is made up of 14 amino acids. From germline, CDR1 is SQVTM and CDR2 ANQGSEA. J lost 4 bases, V lost 4 bases, and 9 bases had no gene match.

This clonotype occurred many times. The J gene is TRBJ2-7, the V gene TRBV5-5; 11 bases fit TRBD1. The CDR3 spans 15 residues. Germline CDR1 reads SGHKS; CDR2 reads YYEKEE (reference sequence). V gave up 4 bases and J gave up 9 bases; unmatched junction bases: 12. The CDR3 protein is CASSPGTGGIGVQYF. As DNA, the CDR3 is TGTGCCAGCAGCCCGGGGACAGGGGGGATAGGCGTGCAGTACTTC.